This T cell receptor beta chain is drawn from a study of control samples from healthy donors and cancer patients. Here immunoSEQ multiplex PCR was the method, and the copy in TCRdb shows in-frame clones only, minus some. The data hold roughly 170,000 clones, with just under 95% observed a single time. Trimming shortened V by 3 bases and J by 7 bases, and 10 bases separated the two germline ends. The CDR3 covers 12 residues. The germline gives CDR1 SEHNR, CDR2 FQNEAQ (reference sequence). The V gene is TRBV7-9, the J gene TRBJ2-7, with D hard to call. The sample comprised blood. The receptor comes from an older woman in good health. CDR3 bases: TGTGCCAGCAGCTTTGTCGCTCGGGAGCAGTACTTC. Translation: CASSFVAREQYF.